These 10 T cell receptor beta chains were sequenced from one sample in a study of T-cell memory formation after mild COVID-19. TCRdb passed the 5' RACE reads through MiXCR, listing each CDR3 protein once. This sample yields about 620,000 distinct CDR3 sequences, of which approximately 19% are seen a single time; 12% belongs to the top ten. The sequenced material came from PBMCs or a T cell subset sorted from them (not recorded which). The receptors originated from an adult woman who had mild COVID-19 (a few samples of this study predate the infection). Cell type and time point are not known.

The CDR3 loop is CASSPRGASYEQYF. CDR3 sequence (DNA): TGTGCCAGCAGTCCTCGGGGGGCCTCCTACGAGCAGTACTTC. The rearrangement uses TRBV12-3 or TRBV12-4 and TRBJ2-7, with a possible D match to TRBD2 (7 bases). CDR3 length: 14 residues. Trimming removed 5 bases from V and 0 bases from J, with 11 bases in between.

V gene TRBV19 combines with J gene TRBJ1-2, with D possibly TRBD1 on 6 matching bases. The V end was cut by 8 bases, the J end by 7 bases, with 14 bases between. Per germline, CDR1 LNHDA and CDR2 SQIVND (reference sequence). The CDR3 length is 12 residues. CDR3 amino acids: CASAEGGRGYTF. CDR3 coding DNA: TGTGCCAGTGCCGAGGGGGGACGTGGCTACACCTTC.

This clonotype was recorded a few times. This chain connects TRBV12-3 or TRBV12-4 to TRBJ2-1; 8 bases are a match to TRBD1. V trimming: 4 bases; J trimming: 0 bases; junction bases outside the gene matches: 14. CDR3 size: 19 residues. The CDR3 region is CASSSGPRQGRSSYNEQFF. CDR3 sequence (DNA): TGTGCCAGCAGTTCCGGACCCCGACAGGGGAGAAGCTCCTACAATGAGCAGTTCTTC.

This clonotype showed up just a few times. The V and J genes are TRBV6-5 and TRBJ2-7, with D unclear. V shed 9 bases and J shed 2 bases, with 14 bases lying between them. CDR1 and CDR2 (germline): MNHEY, SVGAGI. This CDR3 region has 13 residues. This CDR3 is CARSWVGPYEQYF. The CDR3, as DNA: TGTGCCAGAAGCTGGGTAGGGCCCTACGAGCAGTACTTC.

This clonotype has just a few counts. The rearrangement links TRBV15 to TRBJ2-1, with D possibly being TRBD1 (5 bases). Germline V gene lookup returns CDR1 LNHNV and CDR2 YYDKDF (reference sequence). This CDR3 is 14 amino acids long. Deletions cut 1 base from V and 6 bases from J, with 10 bases between. The CDR3 here is CATSRGGARNEQFF. The CDR3 region has the DNA TGTGCCACCAGCAGAGGGGGCGCGCGCAATGAGCAGTTCTTC.

This chain uses TRBV5-1 with TRBJ1-2; unclear D gene. CDR1 and CDR2 from the germline V gene are SGHRS and YFSETQ. Trimming stripped 1 base from V and 5 bases from J, with 15 bases between. The CDR3 has 15 amino acids. CDR3: CASSLTDEAGYGYTF. CDR3 DNA: TGCGCCAGCAGCTTGACGGACGAGGCAGGTTATGGCTACACCTTC.

This clonotype was found many times. The chain couples TRBV12-3 or TRBV12-4 to TRBJ2-7; 11 nucleotides agree with TRBD2. The CDR3 totals 15 residues. J gave up 1 base and V 3 bases, and 2 bases lay outside the gene matches. In DNA, the CDR3 is TGTGCCAGCAGTTTTAGGACTAGCGGGTCCTACGAGCAGTACTTC. Residues: CASSFRTSGSYEQYF.

This clonotype has more than one count but fewer than ten. CDR3 sequence (DNA): TGTGCCAGCAGTTTAAGGACTAGCGGGAGTCACGAGCAGTACTTC. Its protein is CASSLRTSGSHEQYF. J is TRBJ2-7 and V is TRBV12-3 or TRBV12-4, with TRBD2 matching over 13 bases. With V trimmed by 2 bases and J by 5 bases, 3 bases remained unmatched. The CDR3 length is 15 residues.

This clonotype was counted only a few times. The chain carries TRBV7-6 and TRBJ2-7, with 12 bases that match TRBD2. Germline V gives CDR1 SGHVS, CDR2 FNYEAQ. The CDR3 covers 15 residues. With V trimmed by 5 bases and J by 1 base, 3 bases remained unmatched. The CDR3 nucleotides read TGTGCCAGCAGCGACGGACTAGCGGGATCCTACGAGCAGTACTTC. Its protein product is CASSDGLAGSYEQYF.

This clonotype has just a few counts. V usage is TRBV18 and J usage is TRBJ2-5; D uncertain. The ends were cut back, 0 bases at V and 5 bases at J, with 13 bases in the middle. The CDR3 length is 15 residues. CDR1 and CDR2 from the germline V gene are KGHSH and LQKENI. This chain's CDR3 is CASSPPERVGETQYF. Written as DNA, the CDR3 is TGTGCCAGCTCACCACCGGAGAGAGTCGGGGAGACCCAGTACTTC.